This entry is about one T cell receptor beta chain. Its antigen is still unknown. CD8+ and CD4+ T cells from blood underwent TCR beta sequencing, which was carried out in a high-throughput format. In contrast to the negatively isolated CD8+ and CD4+ T cells, TEMRA cells were FACS-enriched. The source of the sample is a study of CD8 T cells in Susac syndrome. The RNA input was about 0.5 to 1 ug, and it was reverse transcribed with random hexamers. By means of immunoSEQ multiplex PCR, TCR beta CDR3 spanning 54 Vbeta and 13 Jbeta underwent amplification. MiXCR, run by TCRdb on the immunoSEQ multiplex PCR reads, gives a single entry per CDR3 protein. The sample gives roughly 140,000 distinct CDR3 sequences, approximately 96% of which show up once; approximately 0.08% is in the top ten. The study's findings and limits: There was no clonal expansion in the CD4+ T cell repertoires of Susac syndrome.

The sequenced sample was CD4+ T cells from PBMCs. The clonotype was recovered from a human donor with Susac syndrome.

CDR3 bases: TGCGCCAGCAGCTTGGTCGGGGGGCTTGAGCAGCGGCATACGCAGTATTTT. Its protein is CASSLVGGLEQRHTQYF. J is TRBJ2-3 and V is TRBV5-1; D might be TRBD2 (7 bases). There are 17 residues in the CDR3. Per the germline V gene, CDR1 is SGHRS and CDR2 is YFSETQ. V was clipped by 0 bases and J by 7 bases, with 21 bases between them.